Presented here are 17 T cell receptor beta chains from one specimen sequenced in a study of cytomegalovirus exposure and HLA in healthy donors. PCR employed 60 Vbeta and 13 Jbeta primers. Libraries were prepared by immunoSEQ multiplex PCR; TCRdb keeps only in-frame clonotypes and omits some of them. The repertoire holds 99,000 or so clones, with over 9.5% as singletons. The specimen sequenced was PBMCs. These TCRs come from a man aged 40-49 years in good health and CMV-seropositive.

There are a few counts of this clone. The V and J genes are TRBV29-1 and TRBJ2-5; 7 bases are shared with TRBD1. The J call is uncertain, as TRBJ2-7 better fits the DNA end. Germline-derived CDR1 and CDR2 are SQVTM and ANQGSEA. The CDR3 consists of 10 residues. CDR3 loop: CSVRTGEQYF. CDR3 nucleotides: TGCAGCGTTAGGACAGGCGAGCAGTACTTC.

V and J are TRBV7-6 and TRBJ2-5, with a possible D match to TRBD2 (7 bases). Germline CDR1 is SGHVS and CDR2 is FNYEAQ. The CDR3 runs 15 residues. V dropped 3 bases and J dropped 4 bases, with 15 bases sitting between them. CDR3 residues: CASSFLEGGGETQYF. The CDR3 coding sequence is TGTGCCAGCAGCTTTTTAGAAGGGGGGGGAGAGACCCAGTACTTC.

This clone came up a few times. The V gene is TRBV2, the J gene TRBJ1-2, with D perhaps TRBD1 (6 bases). The germline V and J ends were trimmed by 7 bases and 2 bases, with 11 bases remaining between them. Germline CDR1 reads SNHLY; CDR2 reads FYNNEI. This CDR3 has 13 residues. In DNA form, the CDR3 reads TGTGCCAGCATCCTCGACAGGAACTATGGCTACACCTTC. Translation gives CASILDRNYGYTF.

This clone has a handful of counts. The gene calls are TRBV5-1 and TRBJ2-2, with a possible D match to TRBD1 (6 bases). CDR3 length: 15 amino acids. V was cut by 0 bases and J by 4 bases, with 10 bases left in between. The germline V gene has CDR1 SGHRS and CDR2 YFSETQ. CDR3 bases: TGCGCCAGCAGCTTGGGCTGGGGGCGCACCGGGGAGCTGTTTTTT. This encodes CASSLGWGRTGELFF.

Note on this clone: The sample holds other DNA sequences that translate to the same CDR3. This chain uses TRBV7-2 with TRBJ2-7; 8 bases agree with TRBD2. This CDR3 region has 13 residues. V gave up 4 bases and J gave up 4 bases; unmatched junction bases: 3. Germline CDR1 and CDR2: SGHTA and FQGNSA. In DNA, the CDR3 is TGTGCCAGCAGCTCTAGCGGGTCTTACGAGCAGTACTTC. Its protein product is CASSSSGSYEQYF.

The rearrangement uses TRBV7-2 and TRBJ2-3, with 12 bases lining up with TRBD2. This CDR3 is 16 amino acids long. Germline V gives CDR1 SGHTA, CDR2 FQGNSA. V was clipped by 5 bases and J by 5 bases; unmatched bases: 8. The CDR3 region has the DNA TGTGCCAGCAGCAGCAGACTAGCGGGAGCGGGAGATACGCAGTATTTT. Translating gives CASSSRLAGAGDTQYF.

The rearrangement joins TRBV6-4 to TRBJ2-1; 11 bases line up with TRBD2. The CDR3 runs 15 residues. Germline trimming cut 6 bases from V and 2 bases from J; bases unmatched to any gene: 3. CDR1 is MRHNA, CDR2 SNTAGT, per germline. The CDR3 is CASSLLAGAYNEQFF. CDR3 nucleotide sequence: TGTGCCAGCAGCCTACTAGCGGGAGCCTACAATGAGCAGTTCTTC.

This clone was observed a few times. In nucleotides, the CDR3 is TGCGCCAGCAGCCAAGATTTAACAAACAGGAACTATGGCTACACCTTC. It translates to CASSQDLTNRNYGYTF. This chain connects TRBV4-1 to TRBJ1-2; TRBD1 might be the D (5 bases). Germline V gene data show CDR1 as MGHRA and CDR2 as YSYEKL. Trimming removed 0 bases at V and 2 bases at J, with 13 bases between. This CDR3 spans 16 amino acids.

V and J are TRBV29-1 and TRBJ2-7; D may be TRBD1 (5 bases). Germline V gene data show CDR1 as SQVTM and CDR2 as ANQGSEA. The CDR3 has 10 amino acids. With 6 bases removed from V and 7 bases from J, the gap between germline ends came to 10 bases. CDR3 DNA sequence: TGCAGCGTCCTACAGGTTGAGCAGTACTTC. Its translation: CSVLQVEQYF.

The genes are TRBV13 and TRBJ1-1, with a tentative D call TRBD1 (5 bases). This CDR3 is 14 amino acids long. The V gene's germline CDR1 is PRHDT and CDR2 FYEKMQ (reference sequence). Trimming left V 7 bases short and J 1 base short, with 13 bases between. The CDR3 DNA is TGTGCCAGCACCCGGCAGGGCGAGAACACTGAAGCTTTCTTT. Protein: CASTRQGENTEAFF.

This clone was seen only a few times. This chain links TRBV9 with TRBJ2-3; unclear D gene. Trimming left V 4 bases short and J 4 bases short, with 19 bases between. The CDR3 has 16 residues. The germline gives CDR1 SGDLS, CDR2 YYNGEE. CDR3 sequence: CASSPGTEISSDTQYF. CDR3 in DNA: TGTGCCAGCAGCCCGGGTACTGAGATATCATCAGATACGCAGTATTTT.

The chain joins TRBV10-3 to TRBJ2-1; 7 bases agree with TRBD1. CDR3 length: 14 amino acids. Germline trimming cut 10 bases from V and 9 bases from J; bases unmatched to any gene: 15. Germline CDR1 and CDR2: ENHRY and SYGVKD. As DNA, the CDR3 is TGTGCCAGTAAGGGGACAGTCATATTAGGTGAGCAGTTCTTC. Its translation is CASKGTVILGEQFF.

The rearrangement joins TRBV9 to TRBJ2-3; a possible D gene is TRBD2 (6 bases). There are 15 residues in the CDR3. CDR1 and CDR2 (germline): SGDLS, YYNGEE. Trimming removed 2 bases at V and 5 bases at J, with 15 bases between. CDR3 DNA sequence: TGTGCCAGCAGCGTCAACGGGGCCGGGGGAGATACGCAGTATTTT. Translation: CASSVNGAGGDTQYF.

The V and J genes are TRBV7-2 and TRBJ2-6; 9 bases map to TRBD1. Germline-derived CDR1 and CDR2 are SGHTA and FQGNSA. The CDR3 spans 14 residues. Unmatched junction bases numbered 11, after V lost 6 bases and J lost 14 bases. The DNA of the CDR3 is TGTGCCAGCAGACAGACCGGGACAGGGAATATCCTGACTTTC. Its translation: CASRQTGTGNILTF.

This clone was seen only a few times. The genes are TRBV11-3 and TRBJ2-5; 11 bases align to TRBD2. The CDR3 contains 15 residues. The junction had 6 bases not matched to a gene; V was cut back by 5 bases and J by 4 bases. Germline V CDR1 and CDR2: SGHNT, YENEEA. This CDR3 is CASSRSGRAGETQYF. DNA for the CDR3: TGTGCCAGCAGCCGTAGCGGGAGGGCCGGAGAGACCCAGTACTTC.

This clone was picked up a small number of times. This rearrangement joins TRBV21-1 to TRBJ2-7; the D segment call TRBD1 is taken from the table without a DNA check. TRBV21-1 corresponds to a pseudogene. The CDR3 runs 12 residues. The CDR3 DNA reads as TGTGCCAGTCGGACAGGGGACCACGAGCAGTACTTC. Encoded protein: CASRTGDHEQYF.

The chain has TRBV6-1 and TRBJ2-1; TRBD1 might be the D (5 bases). The germline CDR1 and CDR2 sequences are MNHNS and SASEGT. The CDR3 is made up of 15 amino acids. V was pared by 7 bases and J by 7 bases, with 20 bases between. CDR3 in DNA: TGTGCCAGCATAGATAGGCAGGGCATAAGGAATGAGCAGTTCTTC. It encodes CASIDRQGIRNEQFF.